This T cell receptor beta chain was sequenced in a study of blood T cell repertoires in COVID-19. Per the study methods: It was from reference gene primer amplification that nucleated cell counts were estimated. The protocol was immunoSEQ multiplex PCR, while the TCRdb copy is restricted to in-frame clones and leaves out a portion. V and J calls and clone size are those listed in that table; D and trimming were worked out from the DNA. This table holds 55,000 to 90,000 clones, roughly 85% found once. The CDR3 consists of 14 residues. Germline CDR1 MNHEY, CDR2 SVGAGI. V was shortened by 8 bases and J by 0 bases, with 14 bases between the two germline ends.

This clonotype originated in a woman aged 80 or over with active or convalescent COVID-19. The chain recombines TRBV6-5 with TRBJ2-7; D gene unclear. Sequenced: peripheral blood. The CDR3 nucleotides read TGTGCCAGCGCCTCCATGCGCTCCTCCTACGAGCAGTACTTC. It codes for CASASMRSSYEQYF.